What follows are 9 T cell receptor beta chains derived from one specimen sequenced in a study of shared clonotypes between healthy human individuals. The method was immunoSEQ multiplex PCR; TCRdb's version includes in-frame clones alone and lacks a portion of them. The sample lists a few million clones; approximately 94% were seen once. The specimen was naive CD4+ T cells sorted from blood. Subset of the sample: CD45RA+ positively selected. The receptors stem from a man aged 18-30 years in good health.

CDR3 in DNA: TGTGCCAGCAGAACTGCAACTAATGAAAAACTGTTTTTT. Translating it yields CASRTATNEKLFF. The chain uses TRBV7-9 and TRBJ1-4; D is undetermined. This CDR3 has 13 residues. Trimming took 6 bases from V and 0 from J, leaving 5 bases between them. Germline V lookup: CDR1 SEHNR, CDR2 FQNEAQ (reference sequence).

The chain carries TRBV29-1 and TRBJ2-5, with 9 bases that match TRBD1. The J segment lost 4 bases and the V segment lost 6 bases, leaving 9 bases of the junction unmatched. The CDR3 extends over 14 amino acids. CDR1 is SQVTM, CDR2 ANQGSEA, per germline. CDR3 residues: CSVVQGAPVETQYF. The CDR3, as DNA: TGCAGCGTCGTACAGGGGGCGCCGGTAGAGACCCAGTACTTC.

This clone was recorded only once. The gene calls are TRBV10-2 and TRBJ2-3; unclear D gene. CDR3 length: 15 amino acids. V shed 2 bases and J shed 1 base, with 10 bases lying between them. The germline CDR1 and CDR2 sequences are WSHSY and SAAADI. The CDR3 loop reads CASSEAIRGTDTQYF. The CDR3 nucleotides read TGCGCCAGCAGTGAGGCTATAAGAGGCACAGATACGCAGTATTTT.

As concerns this clone: The same CDR3 can be traced to other DNA sequences in this sample. The chain has TRBV5-4 and TRBJ1-5; D remains unclear. This CDR3 region has 13 residues. In germline, CDR1 is SGHNT, CDR2 YYREEE (reference sequence). The V and J ends lost 4 bases and 4 bases respectively, with 9 bases between them. The CDR3 DNA follows: TGTGCCAGCAGCCAGGACCGTAATCAGCCCCAGCATTTT. This codes for CASSQDRNQPQHF.

In nucleotides, the CDR3 is TGTGCCAGCAGCCCTCTAGCGGCCTCCTACGAGCAGTACTTC. It specifies CASSPLAASYEQYF. The J gene is TRBJ2-7, the V gene TRBV6-5, with 7 bases fitting TRBD2. The CDR3 spans 14 residues. Germline V lookup: CDR1 MNHEY, CDR2 SVGAGI. V shed 6 bases, J shed 0 bases, and the junction held 5 bases outside the gene matches.

This chain uses TRBV7-9 with TRBJ2-1; D gene ambiguous. This CDR3 is built from 14 residues. V dropped 10 bases and J dropped 9 bases, with 22 bases sitting between them. Germline V gene sequence: CDR1 SEHNR, CDR2 FQNEAQ (reference sequence). The CDR3, as DNA: TGTGCCACAGAGAGGAACCCAGGATTCGGTGAGCAGTTCTTC. As protein: CATERNPGFGEQFF.

This chain joins TRBV5-1 and TRBJ2-7, with D possibly being TRBD2 (5 bases). Germline V gives CDR1 SGHRS, CDR2 YFSETQ. The CDR3 extends over 14 amino acids. Trimming removed 0 bases at V and 7 bases at J, with 14 bases between. CDR3 nucleotides: TGCGCCAGCAGCTTGGAAGGACGGGGATTTGAGCAGTACTTC. Translated, it gives CASSLEGRGFEQYF.

Only one count was recorded for this clone. The genes are TRBV18 and TRBJ2-1; 7 bases map to TRBD1. Germline-derived CDR1 and CDR2 are KGHSH and LQKENI. Losses at the gene ends were 6 bases for V and 2 bases for J; bases not matched to a gene: 7. CDR3 length: 15 residues. CDR3 amino acids: CASSHRQGAYNEQFF. The CDR3 coding sequence is TGTGCCAGCTCTCATCGACAGGGAGCCTACAATGAGCAGTTCTTC.

This chain joins TRBV6-1 and TRBJ1-1; D ambiguous. Germline V gene data show CDR1 as MNHNS and CDR2 as SASEGT. The CDR3 is 13 residues long. V was pared by 7 bases and J by 1 base, with 10 bases between. This CDR3 reads CASNPPGNTEAFF. CDR3 coding DNA: TGTGCCAGCAACCCTCCAGGGAACACTGAAGCTTTCTTT.